The clone carrying this TCR beta chain was detected only once. The data stem from a study of shared clonotypes between healthy human individuals. The CDR3 contains 15 residues. CDR1 and CDR2 (germline): SGHNT, YYREEE (reference sequence). Germline trimming cut 4 bases from V and 7 bases from J; bases unmatched to any gene: 6. The protocol was immunoSEQ multiplex PCR, while the TCRdb copy is restricted to in-frame clones and leaves out a portion. The repertoire holds about 490,000 clones, with 70% to 85% as singletons. This sequence was found in a woman aged 40 to 50 in good health. Some clones in this sample may be carry-over from other donors' samples. V gene TRBV5-4 combines with J gene TRBJ2-1; 12 bases match TRBD1. Sequencing was performed on PBMCs. The CDR3 region is CASSAGTGGWNEQFF. The CDR3, as DNA: TGTGCCAGCAGCGCCGGGACAGGGGGCTGGAATGAGCAGTTCTTC.